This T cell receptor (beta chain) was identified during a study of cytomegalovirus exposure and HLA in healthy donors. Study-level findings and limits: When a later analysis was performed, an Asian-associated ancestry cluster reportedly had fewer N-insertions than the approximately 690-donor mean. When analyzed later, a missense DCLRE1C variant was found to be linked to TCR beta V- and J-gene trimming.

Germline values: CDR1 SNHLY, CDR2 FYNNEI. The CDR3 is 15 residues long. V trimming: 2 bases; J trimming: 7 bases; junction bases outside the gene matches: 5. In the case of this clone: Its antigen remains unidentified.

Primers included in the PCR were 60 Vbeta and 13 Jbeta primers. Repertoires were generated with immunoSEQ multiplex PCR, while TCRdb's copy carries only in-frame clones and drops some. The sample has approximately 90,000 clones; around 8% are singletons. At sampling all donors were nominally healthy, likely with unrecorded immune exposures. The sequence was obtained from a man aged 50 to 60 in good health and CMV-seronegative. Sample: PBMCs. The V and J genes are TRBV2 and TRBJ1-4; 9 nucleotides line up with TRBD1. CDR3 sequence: CASSESTGGREKLFF. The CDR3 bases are TGTGCCAGCAGTGAATCAACAGGGGGCCGTGAAAAACTGTTTTTT.